This T cell receptor beta chain stems from a study of cytomegalovirus exposure and HLA in healthy donors. With regard to this clone: The antigen remains unidentified.

This CDR3 comprises 20 residues. The V segment lost 1 base and the J segment 4 bases; nucleotides outside the gene matches: 18. CDR1 and CDR2 (germline): MGHRA, YSYEKL. Regarding the study as a whole: When analyzed later, a missense DCLRE1C variant was found to be linked to TCR beta V- and J-gene trimming. Most CMV-associated TCR beta chains appeared HLA-restricted in a later analysis. CMV serostatus was the only recorded immune exposure for donors.

The PCR contained 60 Vbeta and 13 Jbeta primers. The protocol was immunoSEQ multiplex PCR, while the TCRdb copy is restricted to in-frame clones and leaves out a portion. The repertoire includes almost 200,000 clones, 79% of them detected once, and 4.4% sits in the top ten. The sequence came from a woman in her thirties in good health and CMV-seropositive. V is TRBV4-1 and J is TRBJ2-7; 11 bases are a match to TRBD2. Specimen: PBMCs. The CDR3 spells CASSQAGTSGRTHTFYEQYF. Here the CDR3 DNA reads TGCGCCAGCAGCCAAGCCGGGACTAGCGGACGAACCCATACATTTTACGAGCAGTACTTC.